This TCR beta chain derives from a study of cytomegalovirus exposure and HLA in healthy donors. Study-wide results and caveats: Reports credit the classifier with highly specific, highly sensitive diagnosis of cytomegalovirus status.

PCR amplification relied on 60 Vbeta primers (plus 13 Jbeta primers). Clones were read by immunoSEQ multiplex PCR, and TCRdb kept only the in-frame ones, dropping some. The table includes approximately 190,000 clones, around 70% detected once. Germline V gives CDR1 LNHDA, CDR2 SQIVND (reference sequence). This CDR3 has 14 amino acids. V dropped 5 bases and J dropped 0 bases, with 8 bases sitting between them. As to this clone: The target antigen is unknown.

The chain recombines TRBV19 with TRBJ1-5; D ambiguous. The source is a man aged 35 to 55 in good health and CMV-seropositive. Sequenced sample: PBMCs. The DNA for the CDR3 is TGTGCCAGTAGTGCCCAGATTAGCAATCAGCCCCAGCATTTT. This gives the protein CASSAQISNQPQHF.